Listed below are T cell receptor beta chains from one sample, sequenced in a study of blood T cell repertoires in COVID-19. The table came from immunoSEQ multiplex PCR; TCRdb's copy has only in-frame clones and leaves some out. This table holds under 400,000 clones, around 85% found once. Sequences were obtained from PBMCs or T cells enriched from blood (not recorded which). Receptors originate from a woman aged 40-49 years with acute COVID-19. The CDR3 runs from the conserved cysteine through the conserved F or W. A D gene is named only where the DNA matches it firmly. Where a row states a size, it is once, few, many or the class of an expanded clone; other rows omit it.

J,D,size,V,DNA,CDR3
TRBJ2-3,TRBD2,NA,TRBV7-8,TGTGCCAGCAGCCCATCGGGGGGAGCGAGCACAGATACGCAGTATTTT,CASSPSGGASTDTQYF
TRBJ2-1,NA,NA,TRBV7-2,TGTGCCAGCAGCGTATCCTCCGGGACTGGAACAAAGCAGTTCTTC,CASSVSSGTGTKQFF
TRBJ1-6,NA,NA,TRBV21-1,TGTGCCAGCAGCAAAAGGCTGACCAGACTTAATTCACCCCTCCACTTT,CASSKRLTRLNSPLHF
TRBJ1-5,NA,NA,TRBV7-8,TGTGCCAGCAGCTTCCGCGCGGGCCCCGATCGACATCAGCCCCAGCATTTT,CASSFRAGPDRHQPQHF
TRBJ2-3,NA,NA,TRBV7-2,TGTGCCAGCAGCTTACAGGGGCGCACAGATACGCAGTATTTT,CASSLQGRTDTQYF
TRBJ1-1,NA,NA,TRBV5-1,TGCGCCAGCAGCTTGGGGACATACTCGGTTGAAGCTTTCTTT,CASSLGTYSVEAFF
TRBJ1-1,NA,NA,TRBV2,TGTGCCAGCAGTGAAAGACAGGCGGTTGAAGCTTTCTTT,CASSERQAVEAFF
TRBJ2-7,TRBD1,NA,TRBV3-1/TRBV3-2,TGTGCCAGCAGCCAAGACGGGACAGGGCTGTCCTACGAGCAGTACTTC,CASSQDGTGLSYEQYF
TRBJ1-1,TRBD1,NA,TRBV6-2/TRBV6-3,TGTGCCAGCAGTCCCCCGACAGGGCTACTGAACACTGAAGCTTTCTTT,CASSPPTGLLNTEAFF
TRBJ2-7,NA,NA,TRBV4-3,TGCGCCAGCAGCCAAGAAGGGGTCCTACGCTACGAGCAGTACTTC,CASSQEGVLRYEQYF
TRBJ1-2,NA,NA,TRBV7-2,TGTGCCAGCAGCTTAAACCCCGACAGCTATGGCTACACCTTC,CASSLNPDSYGYTF
TRBJ1-1,NA,NA,TRBV9,TGTGCCAGCAGCGTAGGGACAGCAACTGAAGCTTTCTTT,CASSVGTATEAFF
TRBJ2-7,TRBD2,NA,TRBV5-6,TGTGCCAGCAGCTTCACTAGCGGGGCCAACGAGCAGTACTTC,CASSFTSGANEQYF
TRBJ1-2,NA,NA,TRBV18,TGTGCCAGCCGGCAGGGGAACTATGGCTACACCTTC,CASRQGNYGYTF
TRBJ2-2,NA,NA,TRBV10-3,TGTGCCATCAGTGCCCAGGGGAGTACCGGGGAGCTGTTTTTT,CAISAQGSTGELFF
TRBJ2-3,NA,NA,TRBV7-2,TGTGCCAGCAGCTTAGGGTTAGGGAGAACAGATACGCAGTATTTT,CASSLGLGRTDTQYF
TRBJ1-2,TRBD1,NA,TRBV6-2/TRBV6-3,TGTGCCAGCAACCCAACAGGGGGATCGAACATTAACTATGGCTACACCTTC,CASNPTGGSNINYGYTF
TRBJ2-7,NA,NA,TRBV18,TGTGCCAGCTCACCAGCGGTAGCGGTTGGGCAGTACTTC,CASSPAVAVGQYF
TRBJ2-7,TRBD2,NA,TRBV12-3/TRBV12-4,TGTGCCAGCAGTCGCGGACTAGATCGGGACTTC,CASSRGLDRDF
TRBJ2-5,TRBD1,NA,TRBV3-1/TRBV3-2,TGTGCCAGCAGCCAAGCCAGACAGGGAAGTGAGACCCAGTACTTC,CASSQARQGSETQYF
TRBJ1-1,TRBD1,NA,TRBV6-5,TGTGCCAGCAGGACAGGGAAGGGCACTGAAGCTTTCTTT,CASRTGKGTEAFF
TRBJ2-3,TRBD2,NA,TRBV3-1/TRBV3-2,TGTGCCAGCAGCCAAGAAGGTCAGGGTCTACCCGGGGGGACGCAGTATTTT,CASSQEGQGLPGGTQYF
TRBJ1-1,NA,NA,TRBV6-1,TGTGCCAGCAGTGAACAGGGGTGGTACGGGAACACTGAAGCTTTCTTT,CASSEQGWYGNTEAFF
TRBJ2-7,TRBD1,NA,TRBV19,TGTGCCAGCCAACAGGGGTTGGTCGGCGAGCAGTACTTC,CASQQGLVGEQYF
TRBJ2-2,TRBD1,NA,TRBV6-5,TGTGCCAGCAGACAAACAGGGGTCGGGGAGCTGTTTTTT,CASRQTGVGELFF
TRBJ2-3,TRBD2,NA,TRBV10-3,TGTGCCATCAGCGCCGGCGGGGGGCCGGCGTCGGATACGCAGTATTTT,CAISAGGGPASDTQYF
TRBJ1-2,TRBD1,NA,TRBV18,TGTGCCAGCTCACCGATATCCGGGACAGGGGTAAACTATGGCTACACCTTC,CASSPISGTGVNYGYTF
TRBJ2-1,NA,NA,TRBV2,TGTGCCAGCACCGTTATGAGTGAGCAGTTCTTC,CASTVMSEQFF
TRBJ2-1,TRBD2,few,TRBV6-5,TGTGCCAGCAGTTCGGCAGGACTAGCGCCGAACAATGAGCAGTTCTTC,CASSSAGLAPNNEQFF
TRBJ2-1,TRBD2,NA,TRBV6-5,TGTGCCAGCAGATTCGGACTAGCGGGGTACAATGAGCAGTTCTTC,CASRFGLAGYNEQFF
TRBJ1-5,NA,NA,TRBV4-3,TGCGCCAGCAGCCAAGTTGTCGGGGGGGATCAGCCCCAGCATTTT,CASSQVVGGDQPQHF
TRBJ1-5,TRBD1,once,TRBV18,TGTGCCAGCTCACCACTTCCCGGCAGGGGGCAAATGGGTCAGCCCCAGCATTTT,CASSPLPGRGQMGQPQHF
TRBJ1-5,TRBD1,NA,TRBV2,TGTGCCAGTAGGGACAGGGGCAATCAGCCCCAGCATTTT,CASRDRGNQPQHF
TRBJ2-3,TRBD2,NA,TRBV7-2,TGTGCCAGCAGCCTCCGGACTAGCGGCGACGTAGATACGCAGTATTTT,CASSLRTSGDVDTQYF
TRBJ2-1,NA,NA,TRBV4-3,TGCGCCAGCAGCCAAGATCGGAGGGGGCGGATCTACGGTGAGCAGTTCTTC,CASSQDRRGRIYGEQFF
TRBJ2-3,NA,once,TRBV4-2,TGTGCCAGCAGCCCCTCGTTAGGGAGCGGCTACACAGATACGCAGTATTTT,CASSPSLGSGYTDTQYF
TRBJ2-3,NA,NA,TRBV6-2/TRBV6-3,TGTGCCAGCAGTTACGAGGGGGTGCCTTTTTTGTTTGCGCAGTATTTT,CASSYEGVPFLFAQYF
TRBJ1-4,NA,NA,TRBV4-2,TGTGCCAGCAGCCAAGAAAAGGGGTATAATGAAAAACTGTTTTTT,CASSQEKGYNEKLFF
TRBJ2-2,TRBD2,NA,TRBV24-1,TGTGCCACCAGTGCAGGCGGGAGCCTGAACACCGGGGAGCTGTTTTTT,CATSAGGSLNTGELFF
TRBJ1-6,TRBD1,once,TRBV28,TGTGCCAGCAGGCGAACGGGGACAGATGAGGGAACCCTCCACTTT,CASRRTGTDEGTLHF
TRBJ1-1,NA,NA,TRBV2,TGTGCCAGCAGTGAGAACAGGGTTGACACTGAAGCTTTCTTT,CASSENRVDTEAFF
TRBJ1-1,NA,NA,TRBV2,TGTGCCAGCAGGGAACAGGGTATCGGTGAAGCTTTCTTT,CASREQGIGEAFF
TRBJ1-2,NA,NA,TRBV18,TGTGCCAGCTCACCGGGAGAGGGCTATGGCTACACCTTC,CASSPGEGYGYTF
TRBJ2-5,NA,NA,TRBV3-1/TRBV3-2,TGTGCCAGCAGGGGCGGGACGGGGGACCAAGAGACCCAGTACTTC,CASRGGTGDQETQYF
TRBJ1-1,TRBD1,NA,TRBV28,TGTGCCAGCAGCACTTCGACAGGGGGCTTGAGCACTGAAGCTTTCTTT,CASSTSTGGLSTEAFF
TRBJ1-1,NA,NA,TRBV10-3,TGTGCCATCAGAGAGAAACCCCCCCCAGGGTTGGGTGAAGCTTTCTTT,CAIREKPPPGLGEAFF
TRBJ2-7,TRBD1,NA,TRBV6-5,TGTGCCAGCGCACGCCAGAGACAGGGGGTGATCGAGCAGTACTTC,CASARQRQGVIEQYF
TRBJ1-2,TRBD1,NA,TRBV29-1,TGCAGCGTCCTGGACAGGGGGAACTATGGCTACACCTTC,CSVLDRGNYGYTF
TRBJ2-7,NA,NA,TRBV14,TGTGCCAGCAGCCTAAGTTTCCCAGGGAACGAGCAGTACTTC,CASSLSFPGNEQYF
TRBJ1-5,NA,NA,TRBV6-5,TGTGCCAGCAGTTACGGCGGAGGGAGCAATCAGCCCCAGCATTTT,CASSYGGGSNQPQHF
TRBJ2-7,NA,NA,TRBV5-4,TGTGCCAGCAGTCCTGAGTTAAGCCACGGGGCCTACGAGCAGTACTTC,CASSPELSHGAYEQYF
TRBJ1-2,NA,NA,TRBV7-2,TGTGCCAGCAGCGTACAGGGAACCCTTAACTATGGCTACACCTTC,CASSVQGTLNYGYTF
TRBJ1-4,TRBD1,NA,TRBV4-1,TGCGCCAGCAGCGACATCTCCGGGACAGTGAATGAAAAACTGTTTTTT,CASSDISGTVNEKLFF